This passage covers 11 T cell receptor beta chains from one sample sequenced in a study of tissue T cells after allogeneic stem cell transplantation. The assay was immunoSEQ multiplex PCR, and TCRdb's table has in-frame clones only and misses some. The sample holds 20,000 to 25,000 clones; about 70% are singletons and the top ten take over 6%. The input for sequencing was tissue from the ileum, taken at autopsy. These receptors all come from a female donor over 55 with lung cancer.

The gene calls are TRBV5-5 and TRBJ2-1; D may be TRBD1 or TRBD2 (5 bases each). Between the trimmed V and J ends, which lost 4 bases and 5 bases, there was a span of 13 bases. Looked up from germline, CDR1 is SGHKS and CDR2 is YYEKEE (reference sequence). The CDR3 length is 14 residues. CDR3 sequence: CASSGTGTHNEQFF. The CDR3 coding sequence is TGTGCCAGCAGCGGGACCGGGACCCACAATGAGCAGTTCTTC.

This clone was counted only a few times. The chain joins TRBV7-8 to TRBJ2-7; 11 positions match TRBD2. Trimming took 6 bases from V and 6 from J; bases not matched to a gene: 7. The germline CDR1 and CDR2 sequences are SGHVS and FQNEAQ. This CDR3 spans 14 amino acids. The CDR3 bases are TGTGCCAGCAGTCCCACTAGCGGGAGTGGCGAGCAGTACTTC. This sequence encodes CASSPTSGSGEQYF.

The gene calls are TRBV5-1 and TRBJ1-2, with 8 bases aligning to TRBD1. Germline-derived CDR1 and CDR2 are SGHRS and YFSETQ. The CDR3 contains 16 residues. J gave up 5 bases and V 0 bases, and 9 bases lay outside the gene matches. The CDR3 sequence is CASSLGGTGKMYGYTF. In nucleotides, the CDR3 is TGCGCCAGCAGCTTGGGGGGGACAGGCAAGATGTATGGCTACACCTTC.

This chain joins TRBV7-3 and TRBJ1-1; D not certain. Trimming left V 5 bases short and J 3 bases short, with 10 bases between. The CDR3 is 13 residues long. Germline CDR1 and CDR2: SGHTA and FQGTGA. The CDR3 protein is CASSRDKDTEAFF. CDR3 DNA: TGTGCCAGCAGCCGAGATAAGGACACTGAAGCTTTCTTT. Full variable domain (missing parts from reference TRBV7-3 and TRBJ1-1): GAGVSQTPSNKVTEKGKYVELRCDPISGHTALYWYRQSLGQGPEFLIYFQGTGAADDSGLPNDRFFAVRPEGSVSTLKIQRTERGDSAVYLCASSRDKDTEAFFGQGTRLTVV.

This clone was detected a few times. This CDR3 is CASTPAGSYEQYF. DNA of the CDR3: TGTGCCAGCACCCCAGCAGGCAGTTACGAGCAGTACTTC. The genes are TRBV6-5 and TRBJ2-7; D unclear. The V and J ends lost 7 bases and 4 bases respectively, with 14 bases between them. The germline CDR1 and CDR2 sequences are MNHEY and SVGAGI. The CDR3 loop spans 13 amino acids.

The CDR3 spells CASSLGTGEAGELFF. As DNA, the CDR3 is TGTGCCAGCAGCCTAGGGACAGGGGAAGCCGGGGAGCTGTTTTTT. The genes are TRBV7-9 and TRBJ2-2; TRBD1 matches at 10 bases. Germline lookup yields CDR1 SEHNR and CDR2 FQNEAQ (reference sequence). V lost 5 bases, J lost 6 bases, and 6 bases stayed unmatched. CDR3 length equals 15 residues. The whole variable domain, remainder taken from reference TRBV7-9 and TRBJ2-2, is DTGVSQNPRHKITKRGQNVTFRCDPISEHNRLYWYRQTLGQGPEFLTYFQNEAQLEKSRLLSDRFSAERPKGSFSTLEIQRTEQGDSAMYLCASSLGTGEAGELFFGEGSRLTVL.

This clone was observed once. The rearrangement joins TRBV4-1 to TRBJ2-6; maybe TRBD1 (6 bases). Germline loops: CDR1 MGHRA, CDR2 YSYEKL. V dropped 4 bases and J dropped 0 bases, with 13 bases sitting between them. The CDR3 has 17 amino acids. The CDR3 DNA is TGCGCCAGCAGCCCACAGGGAAGCAGCTCTGGGGCCAACGTCCTGACTTTC. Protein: CASSPQGSSSGANVLTF.

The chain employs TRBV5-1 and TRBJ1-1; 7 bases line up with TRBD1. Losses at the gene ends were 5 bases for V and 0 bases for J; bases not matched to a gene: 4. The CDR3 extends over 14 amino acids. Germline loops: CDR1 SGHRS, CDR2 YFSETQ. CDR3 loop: CASRRQGMNTEAFF. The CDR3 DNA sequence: TGCGCCAGCAGGAGACAGGGCATGAACACTGAAGCTTTCTTT.

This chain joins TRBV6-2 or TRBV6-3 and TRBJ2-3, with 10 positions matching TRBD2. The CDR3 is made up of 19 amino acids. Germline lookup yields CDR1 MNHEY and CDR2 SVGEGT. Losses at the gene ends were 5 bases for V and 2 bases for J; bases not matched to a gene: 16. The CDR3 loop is CASSPPPTSGIRPTDTQYF. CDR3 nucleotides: TGTGCCAGCAGTCCGCCGCCTACTAGCGGGATTAGGCCCACAGATACGCAGTATTTT.

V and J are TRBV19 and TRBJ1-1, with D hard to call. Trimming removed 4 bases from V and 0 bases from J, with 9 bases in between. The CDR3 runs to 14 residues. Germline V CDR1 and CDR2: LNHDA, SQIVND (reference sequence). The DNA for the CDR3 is TGTGCCAGTAGTAGAGAGAGCATGAACACTGAAGCTTTCTTT. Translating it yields CASSRESMNTEAFF.

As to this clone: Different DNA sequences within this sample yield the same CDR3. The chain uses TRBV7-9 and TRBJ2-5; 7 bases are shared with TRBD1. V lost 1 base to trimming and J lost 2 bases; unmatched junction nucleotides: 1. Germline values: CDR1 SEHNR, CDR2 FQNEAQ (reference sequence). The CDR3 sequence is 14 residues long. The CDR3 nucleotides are TGTGCCAGCAGCTTAGACAGGGGTCAAGAGACCCAGTACTTC. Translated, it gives CASSLDRGQETQYF. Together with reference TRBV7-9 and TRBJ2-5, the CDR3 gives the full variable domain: DTGVSQNPRHKITKRGQNVTFRCDPISEHNRLYWYRQTLGQGPEFLTYFQNEAQLEKSRLLSDRFSAERPKGSFSTLEIQRTEQGDSAMYLCASSLDRGQETQYFGPGTRLLVL.